Listed here are 17 T cell receptor beta chains from one sample, sequenced in a study of blood T cell repertoires in COVID-19 (dated by TCRdb to the early 2020s). The receptor library was made with the immunoSEQ multiplex PCR assay. TCRdb stores this immuneACCESS table with in-frame sequences only. Part of the clones is absent; in the studies checked, under half of the shortfall reflects unresolved V genes, and no reason is known for the rest. This sample is represented by around 200,000 clones; around 89% of them were singletons. The ten largest clones represent about 1.3% of the sample. The sequencing input was PBMCs or T cells enriched from blood (not recorded which). The receptors derive from a man aged 30-40 years who had recovered from COVID-19.

J is TRBJ2-1 and V is TRBV5-8; D ambiguous. The ends were cut back, 3 bases at V and 4 bases at J, with 2 bases in the middle. The CDR3 has 11 residues. Germline CDR1 is SGHTS and CDR2 is YDEGEE. This CDR3 is CASSSYNEQFF. The DNA of the CDR3 is TGTGCCAGCAGCTCATACAATGAGCAGTTCTTC.

The J gene is TRBJ2-2, the V gene TRBV5-1; 7 nucleotides agree with TRBD1. The J segment lost 6 bases and the V segment lost 3 bases, leaving 11 bases of the junction unmatched. CDR1 is SGHRS and CDR2 is YFSETQ in the germline V gene. There are 16 residues in the CDR3. The CDR3 bases are TGCGCCAGCAGCTCAATCAGGGGGTTGGTGGCCGGGGAGCTGTTTTTT. This codes for CASSSIRGLVAGELFF. The variable domain in full, completed from reference TRBV5-1 and TRBJ2-2, reads KAGVTQTPRYLIKTRGQQVTLSCSPISGHRSVSWYQQTPGQGLQFLFEYFSETQRNKGNFPGRFSGRQFSNSRSEMNVSTLELGDSALYLCASSSIRGLVAGELFFGEGSRLTVL.

V gene TRBV11-2 combines with J gene TRBJ2-7, with 9 nucleotides matching TRBD2. Trimming at V came to 4 bases and at J to 4 bases, leaving 8 bases not matched to a gene. Germline values: CDR1 SGHAT, CDR2 FQNNGV. The CDR3 sequence is 15 residues long. The CDR3 DNA reads as TGTGCCAGCAGCTCTATTCGAGCGGGAGGATACGAGCAGTACTTC. It is translated as CASSSIRAGGYEQYF.

In this sample, this clone turned up a few times. The chain uses TRBV30 and TRBJ2-1, with 8 bases aligning to TRBD2. V was pared by 2 bases and J by 4 bases, with 7 bases of the junction left unmatched. The germline V gene encodes CDR1 GTSNPN and CDR2 SVGIG (reference sequence). The CDR3 loop spans 15 amino acids. DNA of the CDR3: TGTGCCTGGAGTCTAACTAGCGGCGATTACAATGAGCAGTTCTTC. Translating it yields CAWSLTSGDYNEQFF.

V is TRBV6-5 and J is TRBJ2-7, with 10 bases matching TRBD1. CDR1 and CDR2 from the germline V gene are MNHEY and SVGAGI. CDR3 length: 15 residues. The V gene end was trimmed by 5 bases and the J gene end by 5 bases; junction bases not matched to a gene: 9. CDR3 sequence reads: CASSPPGQGRNEQYF. The CDR3 region has the DNA TGTGCCAGCAGTCCCCCGGGACAGGGGAGGAACGAGCAGTACTTC.

This clone was observed a handful of times. The genes are TRBV11-2 and TRBJ1-3; TRBD1 matches 7 bases. The V gene's germline CDR1 is SGHAT and CDR2 FQNNGV. With 1 base clipped from V and 0 bases from J, the junction kept 3 bases outside the gene matches. This CDR3 spans 16 amino acids. CDR3 sequence reads: CASSLARDSSGNTIYF. The CDR3 bases are TGTGCCAGCAGCTTAGCGCGGGACAGCTCTGGAAACACCATATATTTT.

This sequence joins TRBV28 and TRBJ1-4; D perhaps matches TRBD1 (5 bases). CDR3 size: 14 residues. Germline CDR1 is MDHEN and CDR2 is SYDVKM. Deletions cut 3 bases from V and 3 bases from J, with 8 bases between. CDR3 sequence (DNA): TGTGCCAGCAGTTTTCGGGGGGCTAATGAAAAACTGTTTTTT. Translation: CASSFRGANEKLFF.

The chain carries TRBV6-6 and TRBJ2-1; 9 bases fit TRBD1. Trimming cost V 5 bases and J 6 bases; bases outside gene matches: 29. Germline-derived CDR1 and CDR2 are MNHNY and SVGAGI (reference sequence). The CDR3 spans 22 residues. The DNA of the CDR3 is TGTGCCAGCAGTCCCGAGGCTTTTACCGGGACAGGGCCTACATCTTTGACCAATGAGCAGTTCTTC. Its protein is CASSPEAFTGTGPTSLTNEQFF.

The gene calls are TRBV2 and TRBJ1-1; D is possibly TRBD1 (6 bases). CDR3 size: 13 residues. Per germline, CDR1 SNHLY and CDR2 FYNNEI. V was pared by 7 bases and J by 2 bases, with 11 bases between. The CDR3 DNA sequence: TGTGCCAGCAAAGTACAGGGCAACACTGAAGCTTTCTTT. Translated, it gives CASKVQGNTEAFF.

This clone appeared a single time. V gene TRBV6-4 combines with J gene TRBJ2-3; tentative D call: TRBD1 (6 bases). V lost 2 bases, J lost 4 bases, and 13 bases lay in between. The germline V gene encodes CDR1 MRHNA and CDR2 SNTAGT. The CDR3 spans 15 residues. The CDR3 spells CASSDAHTGPDTQYF. The CDR3 nucleotides read TGTGCCAGCAGTGACGCGCATACAGGGCCAGATACGCAGTATTTT.

V and J are TRBV6-6 and TRBJ2-7; D gene uncertain. The CDR3 runs 15 residues. Germline V gene data show CDR1 as MNHNY and CDR2 as SVGAGI (reference sequence). Deletions cut 0 bases from V and 4 bases from J, with 13 bases between. The CDR3 reads CASSYSISQKYEQYF. The CDR3 DNA reads TGTGCCAGCAGTTACTCGATATCACAGAAATACGAGCAGTACTTC.

On this clone itself: Mismatch with germline at one junction end may stem from a read error. V and J are TRBV7-9 and TRBJ1-2; 7 bases agree with TRBD1. The length of the CDR3 is 12 residues. The V gene's germline CDR1 is SEHNR and CDR2 FQNEAQ (reference sequence). CDR3 bases: TGTGCCAGCAGCTCATTACCCGGGACAGAGAACTTC. Translated, it gives CASSSLPGTENF.

The chain employs TRBV9 and TRBJ2-2; D uncertain. Germline values: CDR1 SGDLS, CDR2 YYNGEE. V dropped 0 bases and J dropped 6 bases, with 6 bases sitting between them. CDR3 length: 13 residues. The CDR3 region has the DNA TGTGCCAGCAGCGTAGACAGTCCCGGGGAGCTGTTTTTT. Its protein is CASSVDSPGELFF.

The J gene is TRBJ2-4, the V gene TRBV11-3; D is perhaps TRBD2 (6 bases). The CDR3 loop spans 13 amino acids. The V and J ends lost 5 bases and 5 bases respectively, with 10 bases between them. CDR1 is SGHNT, CDR2 YENEEA, per germline. CDR3 sequence reads: CASSKPGENIQYF. The CDR3 DNA reads TGTGCCAGCAGCAAACCGGGAGAAAACATTCAGTACTTC.

The J gene is TRBJ1-1, the V gene TRBV5-5; D gene uncertain. This CDR3 comprises 13 residues. CDR1 and CDR2 from the germline V gene are SGHKS and YYEKEE (reference sequence). V lost 4 bases and J 0 bases, leaving 7 bases between the germline ends. CDR3 nucleotides: TGTGCCAGCAGCCCCCCAATGAACACTGAAGCTTTCTTT. Translation: CASSPPMNTEAFF.

The rearrangement links TRBV4-2 to TRBJ1-5; TRBD1 agrees at 8 bases. Germline V CDR1 and CDR2: LGHNA, YNFKEQ. J was trimmed by 0 bases and V by 0 bases; bases with no gene match: 13. There are 20 residues in the CDR3. In DNA, the CDR3 is TGTGCCAGCAGCCAAGATTATCCGGGACAGGTAGGGAATAGCAATCAGCCCCAGCATTTT. It specifies CASSQDYPGQVGNSNQPQHF.

The rearrangement links TRBV19 to TRBJ2-5, with TRBD2 as a possible D gene (6 bases). The germline V gene encodes CDR1 LNHDA and CDR2 SQIVND (reference sequence). The CDR3 runs to 15 residues. The V end was cut by 6 bases, the J end by 3 bases, with 17 bases between. The CDR3: CASSPRGRVEETQYF. The CDR3 DNA follows: TGTGCCAGTAGCCCGCGGGGCAGGGTGGAAGAGACCCAGTACTTC.